The 9 T cell receptor beta chains presented below share a single source sample, sequenced in a study of CXCR3-negative and CXCR3-positive naive CD8 T cells. Study findings and constraints: Naive cells positive for CXCR3 carried more hydrophobic TRB CDR3s than CXCR3-negative ones.

cDNA libraries for TRB were generated by 5' RACE incorporating UMI labels. No DNA is given; TCRdb re-called the 5' RACE reads and lists each CDR3 protein once. The sample holds about 140,000 distinct CDR3 sequences. These receptors lack a known antigen. Source material: naive CXCR3+ CD8+ T cells from blood. The subset is: CD45RO-CCR7+CD27+CD95- naive CD8+ T cells expressing CXCR3 (TNR3+). These receptors all stem from a human donor in good health. Some clones in this sample may be carry-over from other donors' samples.

V gene TRBV5-1 combines with J gene TRBJ2-1; TCRdb outputs TRBD2, but without DNA this stays unchecked. Germline CDR1 is SGHRS and CDR2 is YFSETQ. CDR3 size: 16 residues. CDR3 sequence reads: CASSLGDSHISNEQFF.

The J gene is TRBJ2-7, the V gene TRBV5-5. The CDR3 covers 15 residues. CDR1 and CDR2 (germline): SGHKS, YYEKEE (reference sequence). The CDR3 loop reads CASSENARIGHEQYF.

The rearrangement uses TRBV10-3 and TRBJ1-2; lacking DNA, the TRBD1 call made by TCRdb goes unchecked. The CDR3 consists of 15 residues. The germline gives CDR1 ENHRY, CDR2 SYGVKD. CDR3 region: CAISDSEGAGGGYTF.

The chain recombines TRBV5-6 with TRBJ1-1; TCRdb gives TRBD1 as the D gene, but with no DNA this cannot be confirmed. Germline V CDR1 and CDR2: SGHDT, YYEEEE. The CDR3 loop spans 14 amino acids. The CDR3 sequence is CASWGGSLNTEAFF.

This chain links TRBV7-6 with TRBJ2-2; the TCRdb call, TRBD2, lacks DNA for checking. CDR1 is SGHVS, CDR2 FNYEAQ, per germline. The CDR3 length is 14 residues. This CDR3 reads CASSFTRNTGELFF. Combining the CDR3 with reference TRBV7-6 and TRBJ2-2 gives the whole variable domain GAGVSQSPRYKVTKRGQDVALRCDPISGHVSLYWYRQALGQGPEFLTYFNYEAQQDKSGLPNDRFSAERPEGSISTLTIQRTEQRDSAMYRCASSFTRNTGELFFGEGSRLTVL.

This rearrangement joins TRBV10-2 to TRBJ2-1; TCRdb lists TRBD1, though no DNA is available to test this call. Per the germline V gene, CDR1 is WSHSY and CDR2 is SAAADI. This CDR3 has 12 residues. CDR3 sequence: CASSELSDEQFF.

V gene TRBV7-9 combines with J gene TRBJ2-1; TCRdb picks TRBD2, but there is no DNA to check that call. Germline values: CDR1 SEHNR, CDR2 FQNEAQ (reference sequence). The CDR3 sequence is 15 residues long. The CDR3 protein is CASSTGTSGDNEQFF.

The J gene is TRBJ2-1, the V gene TRBV10-2; TCRdb indicates TRBD2, and absent DNA this call remains unverified. CDR1 and CDR2 (germline): WSHSY, SAAADI. This CDR3 is built from 15 residues. CDR3 protein: CASSDIAGGFNEQFF.

The chain employs TRBV3-1 and TRBJ2-5; with no DNA, the TCRdb D assignment of TRBD1 cannot be verified. CDR1 is LGHDT, CDR2 YNNKEL, per germline (reference sequence). This CDR3 has 14 residues. The chain's CDR3 is CASSQVGTEETQYF.